These 23 T cell receptor beta chains originate from one sample sequenced in a study of blood T cell repertoires in COVID-19. TCRdb keeps only in-frame clones here, not all; method: immunoSEQ multiplex PCR. In the table there are some 460,000 clones, about 85% of which are singletons. Sample: PBMCs or T cells enriched from blood (not recorded which). The receptors here all came from a woman between 18 and 29 years old who had recovered from COVID-19.

As to this clone: Additional DNA sequences in this sample encode the identical CDR3. The chain links TRBV28 to TRBJ2-3; D is unresolved. Germline V lookup: CDR1 MDHEN, CDR2 SYDVKM. V was clipped by 4 bases and J by 1 base, with 6 bases between them. The CDR3 covers 13 residues. The CDR3 region is CASSSGGTDTQYF. The CDR3 DNA sequence: TGTGCCAGCAGTTCCGGAGGCACAGATACGCAGTATTTT. Looking up the rest from reference TRBV28 and TRBJ2-3 gives the full variable domain: DVKVTQSSRYLVKRTGEKVFLECVQDMDHENMFWYRQDPGLGLRLIYFSYDVKMKEKGDIPEGYSVSREKKERFSLILESASTNQTSMYLCASSSGGTDTQYFGPGTRLTVL.

This clone appeared once. The J gene is TRBJ1-1, the V gene TRBV7-3; maybe TRBD1 (5 bases). V was shortened by 3 bases and J by 2 bases, with 7 bases between the two germline ends. The CDR3 covers 13 residues. Germline values: CDR1 SGHTA, CDR2 FQGTGA. The CDR3 protein is CASSFQGNTEAFF. Written as DNA, the CDR3 is TGTGCCAGCAGCTTTCAGGGCAACACTGAAGCTTTCTTT.

The V gene is TRBV20-1, the J gene TRBJ1-1; D is possibly TRBD1 (5 bases). The germline V gene encodes CDR1 DFQATT and CDR2 SNEGSKA (reference sequence). CDR3 length: 11 amino acids. With 4 bases removed from V and 6 bases from J, the gap between germline ends came to 9 bases. CDR3 coding DNA: TGCAGTGCTAAGGGAGGGGCTGAAGCTTTCTTT. This gives the protein CSAKGGAEAFF.

This chain links TRBV4-1 with TRBJ1-2; no clear D. Germline CDR1 MGHRA, CDR2 YSYEKL. This CDR3 comprises 13 residues. V shed 3 bases and J shed 2 bases, with 7 bases lying between them. In nucleotides, the CDR3 is TGCGCCAGCAGCCACCCGCTAAACTATGGCTACACCTTC. It encodes CASSHPLNYGYTF.

The J gene is TRBJ2-5, the V gene TRBV9, with a possible D match to TRBD2 (6 bases). CDR1 and CDR2 (germline): SGDLS, YYNGEE. The V end was cut by 4 bases, the J end by 9 bases, with 22 bases between. The CDR3 totals 15 residues. In nucleotides, the CDR3 is TGTGCCAGCAGCATGGGGACTGCCGATGGGGTGGCCCAGTACTTC. It yields the protein CASSMGTADGVAQYF.

In its sample, this clone was seen many times. V and J are TRBV5-4 and TRBJ2-2; D possibly corresponds to TRBD2 (5 bases). Trimming removed 0 bases at V and 2 bases at J, with 11 bases between. Per germline, CDR1 SGHNT and CDR2 YYREEE (reference sequence). This CDR3 is built from 16 residues. The CDR3 here is CASSLDPAGNTGELFF. CDR3 nucleotide sequence: TGTGCCAGCAGCTTGGATCCGGCGGGCAACACCGGGGAGCTGTTTTTT.

The CDR3 protein is CASSIVSGAGQPQHF. CDR3 DNA sequence: TGTGCCAGTAGTATTGTATCAGGTGCGGGACAGCCCCAGCATTTT. V gene TRBV19 combines with J gene TRBJ1-5; D ambiguous. The germline V gene has CDR1 LNHDA and CDR2 SQIVND (reference sequence). Trimming removed 3 bases from V and 7 bases from J, with 16 bases in between. The CDR3 consists of 15 residues.

J is TRBJ2-7 and V is TRBV11-2, with 8 nucleotides matching TRBD1. Germline assignment: CDR1 SGHAT and CDR2 FQNNGV. There are 12 residues in the CDR3. J was trimmed by 5 bases and V by 5 bases; bases with no gene match: 2. The CDR3 spells CASSPTGDEQYF. Written as DNA, the CDR3 is TGTGCCAGCAGCCCGACAGGGGACGAGCAGTACTTC.

The J gene is TRBJ1-4, the V gene TRBV5-1; TRBD1 matches 11 bases. The CDR3 consists of 16 residues. Germline CDR1 is SGHRS and CDR2 is YFSETQ. V was clipped by 5 bases and J by 4 bases; unmatched bases: 7. The chain's CDR3 is CASSFGQGAGNEKLFF. The DNA for the CDR3 is TGCGCCAGCAGTTTTGGACAGGGGGCCGGTAATGAAAAACTGTTTTTT. Filled out from reference TRBV5-1 and TRBJ1-4, the complete variable domain reads KAGVTQTPRYLIKTRGQQVTLSCSPISGHRSVSWYQQTPGQGLQFLFEYFSETQRNKGNFPGRFSGRQFSNSRSEMNVSTLELGDSALYLCASSFGQGAGNEKLFFGSGTQLSVL.

The J gene is TRBJ2-1, the V gene TRBV5-4; no clear D. Between the trimmed V and J ends, which lost 4 bases and 4 bases, there was a span of 15 bases. CDR1 is SGHNT and CDR2 is YYREEE in the germline V gene (reference sequence). This CDR3 has 15 amino acids. This CDR3 reads CASSPRSDGYNEQFF. The CDR3 coding sequence is TGTGCCAGCAGCCCGCGAAGCGACGGTTACAATGAGCAGTTCTTC.

This rearrangement joins TRBV28 to TRBJ2-7; 9 positions match TRBD1. With 3 bases clipped from V and 6 bases from J, the junction kept 12 bases outside the gene matches. The CDR3 runs to 16 residues. The germline CDR1 and CDR2 sequences are MDHEN and SYDVKM. The CDR3 bases are TGTGCCAGCAGTTTGGCGGGCGGGACAGGGTCGGGCGAGCAGTACTTC. Its protein is CASSLAGGTGSGEQYF.

The CDR3 here is CATGAGVSAGELFF. CDR3 nucleotides: TGTGCCACCGGCGCGGGGGTCTCGGCCGGGGAGCTGTTTTTT. The chain has TRBV24-1 and TRBJ2-2; 7 nucleotides line up with TRBD2. CDR3 size: 14 residues. Germline-derived CDR1 and CDR2 are KGHDR and SFDVKD. J was trimmed by 6 bases and V by 9 bases; bases with no gene match: 9.

The chain joins TRBV9 to TRBJ2-6; TRBD2 matches at 11 bases. J was trimmed by 4 bases and V by 0 bases; bases with no gene match: 12. Germline V lookup: CDR1 SGDLS, CDR2 YYNGEE. CDR3 size: 20 residues. This CDR3 reads CASSVVAGSGGASGANVLTF. In DNA form, the CDR3 reads TGTGCCAGCAGCGTAGTAGCAGGTAGCGGGGGGGCGTCAGGGGCCAACGTCCTGACTTTC.

Worth noting for this clone: The same CDR3 is also encoded by other DNA sequences in this sample. The gene calls are TRBV2 and TRBJ1-5; D uncertain. CDR3 length: 13 residues. The germline CDR1 and CDR2 sequences are SNHLY and FYNNEI. Trimming removed 5 bases at V and 3 bases at J, with 8 bases between. Here the CDR3 DNA reads TGTGCCAGCAGTCCAGACTCCAATCAGCCCCAGCATTTT. Translating it yields CASSPDSNQPQHF.

The chain carries TRBV2 and TRBJ1-5, with 7 bases fitting TRBD1. Per germline, CDR1 SNHLY and CDR2 FYNNEI. The V and J ends lost 5 bases and 7 bases, in that order; junction bases with no gene match: 5. The CDR3 is 13 residues long. The CDR3 DNA reads TGTGCCAGCAGTCCGACAGGGCAACAGCCCCAGCATTTT. Translating it yields CASSPTGQQPQHF.

The V and J genes are TRBV6-4 and TRBJ1-2, with 8 bases identical to TRBD1. The trim removed 2 bases at V and 8 bases at J, leaving 13 bases unmatched. This CDR3 is 16 amino acids long. Germline CDR1 is MRHNA and CDR2 is SNTAGT. The CDR3, as DNA: TGTGCCAGCAGTGACCGACACGGACAGGGTATGAACGGCTACACCTTC. Encoded protein: CASSDRHGQGMNGYTF.

The gene calls are TRBV10-3 and TRBJ1-2, with a possible D match to TRBD1 (5 bases). This CDR3 is 14 amino acids long. V was cut by 2 bases and J by 4 bases, with 11 bases left in between. Germline values: CDR1 ENHRY, CDR2 SYGVKD. The CDR3 DNA sequence: TGTGCCATCAGTGAGGATGGGGCAGGCTATGGCTACACCTTC. It encodes CAISEDGAGYGYTF.

CDR3 DNA: TGTGCCAGCAGCTCAACGACAGCCAGTGAAGCTTTCTTT. Its translation: CASSSTTASEAFF. The chain employs TRBV7-6 and TRBJ1-1; D is possibly TRBD1 (5 bases). The V gene lost 4 bases and the J gene lost 7 bases, with 13 bases spanning the gap. The germline CDR1 and CDR2 sequences are SGHVS and FNYEAQ. The CDR3 loop spans 13 amino acids.

The CDR3 sequence: CASSLGTGGNTEAFF. In DNA form, the CDR3 reads TGTGCCAGCAGCCTCGGAACCGGGGGGAACACTGAAGCTTTCTTT. The chain employs TRBV6-5 and TRBJ1-1, with TRBD1 as a possible D gene (5 bases). Trimming took off 6 bases at V and 1 base at J, with 15 bases between the two ends. The V gene's germline CDR1 is MNHEY and CDR2 SVGAGI. The CDR3 has 15 residues.

The chain is built from TRBV5-1 and TRBJ1-1; a weak D match, TRBD1 (5 bases). This CDR3 has 15 amino acids. Trimming removed 2 bases from V and 6 bases from J, with 17 bases in between. The V gene's germline CDR1 is SGHRS and CDR2 YFSETQ. CDR3 nucleotide sequence: TGCGCCAGCAGCTTTGACCCCGCGGGGGGGGCTGAAGCTTTCTTT. Its protein product is CASSFDPAGGAEAFF.

The chain carries TRBV13 and TRBJ1-1; no definite D call. The germline V gene encodes CDR1 PRHDT and CDR2 FYEKMQ (reference sequence). The CDR3 totals 13 residues. V was pared by 10 bases and J by 0 bases, with 12 bases between. CDR3 sequence (DNA): TGTGCCACCGAACAGAGCTTGAACACTGAAGCTTTCTTT. Translated: CATEQSLNTEAFF.

The V gene is TRBV6-5, the J gene TRBJ1-3, with 9 bases fitting TRBD1. Losses at the gene ends were 2 bases for V and 8 bases for J; bases not matched to a gene: 4. The CDR3 spans 14 residues. Germline CDR1 is MNHEY and CDR2 is SVGAGI. The CDR3 DNA reads as TGTGCCAGCAGTTACGGGACAGGGAGGGACACCATATATTTT. Its protein product is CASSYGTGRDTIYF.

The J gene is TRBJ1-3, the V gene TRBV30, with D perhaps TRBD1 (6 bases). V was clipped by 2 bases and J by 0 bases, with 14 bases between them. CDR1 and CDR2 (germline): GTSNPN, SVGIG (reference sequence). The CDR3 contains 16 residues. The CDR3 spells CAWSSIQGSSGNTIYF. The CDR3 bases are TGTGCCTGGAGTTCTATACAGGGAAGCTCTGGAAACACCATATATTTT.